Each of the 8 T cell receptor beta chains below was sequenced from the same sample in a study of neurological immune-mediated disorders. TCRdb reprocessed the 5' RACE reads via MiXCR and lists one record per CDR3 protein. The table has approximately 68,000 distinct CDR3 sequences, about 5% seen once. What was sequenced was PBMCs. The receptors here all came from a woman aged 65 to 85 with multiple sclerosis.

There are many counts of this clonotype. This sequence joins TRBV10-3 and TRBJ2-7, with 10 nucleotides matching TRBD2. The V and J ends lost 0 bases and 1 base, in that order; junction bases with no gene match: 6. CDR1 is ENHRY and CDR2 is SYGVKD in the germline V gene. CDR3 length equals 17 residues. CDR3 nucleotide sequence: TGTGCCATCAGTGAGTCGCTAGCGGGAGATTATTCCTACGAGCAGTACTTC. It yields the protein CAISESLAGDYSYEQYF.

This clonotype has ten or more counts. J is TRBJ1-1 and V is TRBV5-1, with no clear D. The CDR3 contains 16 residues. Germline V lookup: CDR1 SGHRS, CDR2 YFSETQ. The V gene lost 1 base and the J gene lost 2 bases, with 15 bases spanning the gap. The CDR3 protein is CASSLPGWAGNTEAFF. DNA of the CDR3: TGCGCCAGCAGCTTGCCCGGCTGGGCCGGAAACACTGAAGCTTTCTTT.

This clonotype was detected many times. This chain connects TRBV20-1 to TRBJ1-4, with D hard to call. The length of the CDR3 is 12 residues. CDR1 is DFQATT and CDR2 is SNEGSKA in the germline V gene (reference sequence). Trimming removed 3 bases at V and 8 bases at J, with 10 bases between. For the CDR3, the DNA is TGCAGTGCTAGTTCGGTCGGCGAAAAACTGTTTTTT. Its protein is CSASSVGEKLFF.

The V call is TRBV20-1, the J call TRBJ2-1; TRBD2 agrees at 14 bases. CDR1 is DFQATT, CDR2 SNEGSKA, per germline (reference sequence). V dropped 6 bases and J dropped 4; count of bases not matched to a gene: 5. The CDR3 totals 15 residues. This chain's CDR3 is CSARGLAGDYNEQFF. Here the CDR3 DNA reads TGCAGTGCCAGGGGACTAGCGGGGGATTACAATGAGCAGTTCTTC.

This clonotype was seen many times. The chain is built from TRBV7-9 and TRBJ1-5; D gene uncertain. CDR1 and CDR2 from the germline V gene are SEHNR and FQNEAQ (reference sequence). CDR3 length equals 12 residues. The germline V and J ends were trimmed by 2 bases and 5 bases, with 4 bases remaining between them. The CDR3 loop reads CASSLQDQPQHF. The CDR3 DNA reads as TGTGCCAGCAGCTTACAGGATCAGCCCCAGCATTTT.

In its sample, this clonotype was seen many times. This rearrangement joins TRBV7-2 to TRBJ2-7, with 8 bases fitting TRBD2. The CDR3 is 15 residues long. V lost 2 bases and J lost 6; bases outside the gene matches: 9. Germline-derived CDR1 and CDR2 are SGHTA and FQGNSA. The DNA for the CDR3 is TGTGCCAGCAGCTTAAGAACTAGCGGACTGGGCGAGCAGTACTTC. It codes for CASSLRTSGLGEQYF.

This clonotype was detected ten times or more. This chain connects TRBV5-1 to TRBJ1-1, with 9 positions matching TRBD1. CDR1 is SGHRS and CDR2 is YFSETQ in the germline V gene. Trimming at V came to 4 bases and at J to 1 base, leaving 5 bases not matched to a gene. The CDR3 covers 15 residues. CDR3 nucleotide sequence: TGCGCCAGCAGCGTACCGGGACAGGGGAACACTGAAGCTTTCTTT. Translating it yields CASSVPGQGNTEAFF. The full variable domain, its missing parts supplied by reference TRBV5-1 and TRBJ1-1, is KAGVTQTPRYLIKTRGQQVTLSCSPISGHRSVSWYQQTPGQGLQFLFEYFSETQRNKGNFPGRFSGRQFSNSRSEMNVSTLELGDSALYLCASSVPGQGNTEAFFGQGTRLTVV.

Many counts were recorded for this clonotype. In nucleotides, the CDR3 is TGCAGTGCTAGAGACGCTCAGGGAACTGAAGCTTTCTTT. Its translation: CSARDAQGTEAFF. The gene calls are TRBV20-1 and TRBJ1-1; D perhaps matches TRBD1 (5 bases). The germline V gene encodes CDR1 DFQATT and CDR2 SNEGSKA (reference sequence). The V end was cut by 0 bases, the J end by 5 bases, with 10 bases between. CDR3 length: 13 amino acids.